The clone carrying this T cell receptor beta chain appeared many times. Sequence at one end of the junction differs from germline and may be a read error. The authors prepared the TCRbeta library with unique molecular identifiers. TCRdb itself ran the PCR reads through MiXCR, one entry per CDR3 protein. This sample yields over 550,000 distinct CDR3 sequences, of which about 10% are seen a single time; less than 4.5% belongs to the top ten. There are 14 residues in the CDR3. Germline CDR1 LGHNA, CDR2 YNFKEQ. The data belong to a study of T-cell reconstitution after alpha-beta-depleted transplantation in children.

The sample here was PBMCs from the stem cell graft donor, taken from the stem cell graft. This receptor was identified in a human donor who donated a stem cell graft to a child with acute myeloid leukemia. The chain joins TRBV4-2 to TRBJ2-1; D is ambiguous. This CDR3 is CASSPQRSFNEQFF. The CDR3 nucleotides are TGTGCCAGCAGCCCCCAACGTTCCTTCAATGAGCAGTTCTTC.